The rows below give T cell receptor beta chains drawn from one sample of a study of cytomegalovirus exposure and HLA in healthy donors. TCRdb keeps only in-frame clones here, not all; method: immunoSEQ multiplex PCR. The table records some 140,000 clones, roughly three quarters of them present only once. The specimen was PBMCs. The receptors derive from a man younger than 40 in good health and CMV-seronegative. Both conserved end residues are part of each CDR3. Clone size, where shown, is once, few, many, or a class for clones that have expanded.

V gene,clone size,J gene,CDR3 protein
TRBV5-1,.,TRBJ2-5,CASSYRQGRETQYF
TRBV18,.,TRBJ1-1,CASSPDTMGTEAFF
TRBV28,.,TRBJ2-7,CASSFFGSKGEQYF
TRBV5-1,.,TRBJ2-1,CASSLGLGTSGSPYNEQFF
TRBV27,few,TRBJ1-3,CASSLSGRGSGNTIYF
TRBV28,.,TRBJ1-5,CASSRTGIHQPQHF
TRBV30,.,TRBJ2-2,CAWSEQGHGELFF
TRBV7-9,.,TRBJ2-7,CASSLEGAGTYEQYF
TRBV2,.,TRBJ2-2,CASSTPGLAGARAGELFF
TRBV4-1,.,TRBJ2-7,CASSQDRTYEQYF
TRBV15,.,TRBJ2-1,CATSRERGLAGGTYNEQFF
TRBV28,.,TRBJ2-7,CASSFGEGNEQYF
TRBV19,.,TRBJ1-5,CASSNRDRRVEYRNQPQHF
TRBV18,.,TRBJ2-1,CASSPGQGVNEQFF
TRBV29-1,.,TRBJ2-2,CSVEKAGREGSGELFF
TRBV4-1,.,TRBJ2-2,CASRLAGTGELFF
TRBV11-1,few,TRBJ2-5,CASSLEPVGLAWETQYF
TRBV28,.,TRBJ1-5,CASSFGGGKQPQHF
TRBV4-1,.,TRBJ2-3,CASSQGALRRERADTQYF
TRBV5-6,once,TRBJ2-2,CASSSTGTGYTGELFF
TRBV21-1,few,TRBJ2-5,CASSKLGNRQGARETQYF
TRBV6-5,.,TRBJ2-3,CASSLLAGGIDTQYF
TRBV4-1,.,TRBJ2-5,CASSLRRAGTSGRNQETQHF
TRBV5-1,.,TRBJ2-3,CASSPLAGAYTDTQYF
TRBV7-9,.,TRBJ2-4,CASSLGGGQTKNIQYF
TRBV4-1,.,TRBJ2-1,CASSQDLADEQFF
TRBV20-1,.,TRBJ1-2,CSAEGGNGYTF
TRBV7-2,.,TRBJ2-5,CASSLTRDWEETQYF
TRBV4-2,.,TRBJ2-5,CASSQGVTSGRETQYF
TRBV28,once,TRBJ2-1,CASSFRRDSYNEQFF
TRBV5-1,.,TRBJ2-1,CASSLGRDVYNEQFF
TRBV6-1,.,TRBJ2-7,CASSPQISYEQYF
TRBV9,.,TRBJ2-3,CASSTRTTSSTDTQYF
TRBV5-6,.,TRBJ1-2,CASSLGVSNYGYTF
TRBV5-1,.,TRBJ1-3,CASSLGAPGEFGNTIYF
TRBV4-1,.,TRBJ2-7,CASSQDHTSAGGEQYF
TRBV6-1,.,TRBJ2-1,CAISEGSSSYNEQFF
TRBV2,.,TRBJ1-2,CASSEARTAYGYTF
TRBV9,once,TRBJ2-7,CASSVGYGTVDYEQYF
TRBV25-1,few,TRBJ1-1,CASSRSGDRFTEAFF
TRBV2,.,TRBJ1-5,CASSESRTDIGPQHF
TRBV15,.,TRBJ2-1,CATRAFSSHNEQFF
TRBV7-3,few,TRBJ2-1,CASSLRGDPYNEQFF
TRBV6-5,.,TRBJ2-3,CASYSPTSTDTQYF
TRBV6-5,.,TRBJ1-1,CASSYSTGAGTEAFF
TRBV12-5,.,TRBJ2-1,CASGLVVSGSYNEQFF
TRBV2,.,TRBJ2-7,CASSDWAPEQYF
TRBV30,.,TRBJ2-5,CAWSVGGPRETQYF
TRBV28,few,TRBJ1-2,CASSLGGQVHGGYTF
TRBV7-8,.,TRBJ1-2,CASSLNFHNYGYTF
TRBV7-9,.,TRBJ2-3,CASNGRGTDTQYF
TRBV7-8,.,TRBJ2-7,CASSPSQKGQGFYEQYF